Given below is one T cell receptor (beta chain) in context. Its target is not known. This sample was taken from a study of B cell selection in AIRE deficiency. Regarding the study as a whole: Shared Treg sequences had shorter CDR3s, biased toward rearrangements with few non-templated insertions. Patient Tconv cells held 30% to 35% of Treg sequences shared by healthy donors.

The CDR3 is 14 residues long. V dropped 6 bases and J dropped 1 base, with 15 bases sitting between them. Germline CDR1 is SQVTM and CDR2 is ANQGSEA. Sorting defined conventional CD4 T cells as CD4+CD127+. Unrelated healthy donors provided the controls. Clones were read by immunoSEQ multiplex PCR, and TCRdb kept only the in-frame ones, dropping some. Of some 27,000 clones listed, around 95% are singletons. Sequenced: CD4+CD127+ conventional T cells sorted from PBMCs. The sequence came from a human donor in good health. The rearrangement uses TRBV29-1 and TRBJ1-1; a weak D match, TRBD1 (6 bases). The CDR3 loop is CSVTLGGANTEAFF. CDR3 coding DNA: TGCAGCGTGACCCTCGGGGGCGCGAACACTGAAGCTTTCTTT.